The text below deals with one TCR beta chain. The method was immunoSEQ multiplex PCR; TCRdb's version includes in-frame clones alone and lacks a portion of them. This table has roughly 120,000 clones, roughly nine tenths appearing once. The CDR3 extends over 16 amino acids. Germline V CDR1 and CDR2: MDHEN, SYDVKM. V gave up 4 bases and J gave up 2 bases, with 16 bases separating them. The data stem from a study of control samples from healthy donors and cancer patients. The chain uses TRBV28 and TRBJ2-3; D gene uncertain. The TCR sequence derives from a human donor in good health. The donor label of this sample is uncertain. The sequenced material came from blood. The CDR3 here is CASSSDRSGFTDTQYF. Here the CDR3 DNA reads TGTGCCAGCAGTTCCGATCGGTCAGGCTTCACAGATACGCAGTATTTT.